The 19 T cell receptor beta chains presented below share a single source sample, sequenced in a study of T cells in Graves' hyperthyroidism and ophthalmopathy (dated by TCRdb to about 2019). The library was built by means of multiplex PCR. TCRdb names Illumina HiSeq 2000 as the instrument used. The TCR beta CDR3 regions were amplified from RNA transcripts. The TCR CDR3 was subjected to a first round of RT-PCR using the HTBI primer set and the Qiagen OneStep RT-PCR kit. Clones were called with MiXCR by TCRdb after fastp trimmed the public reads at Q25, and only in-frame beta chains were retained. Entries that share a CDR3 protein sequence are merged under the most common genes and DNA. This sample comprises 640,000 or so distinct CDR3 sequences, roughly 15% of them detected only once. The ten top clones hold approximately 4.2% of the sample. The sample comprised blood. These receptors all stem from a woman in her thirties or forties with Graves' ophthalmopathy.

This clonotype has a count of ten or more. The chain recombines TRBV29-1 with TRBJ2-3; tentatively, D is TRBD2 (6 bases). The CDR3 is 13 residues long. Germline CDR1 is SQVTM and CDR2 is ANQGSEA. V was cut by 6 bases and J by 1 base, with 11 bases left in between. This chain's CDR3 is CSVRGVGTDTQYF. The DNA of the CDR3 is TGCAGCGTGCGGGGTGTGGGCACAGATACGCAGTATTTT.

This chain connects TRBV7-2 to TRBJ2-5, with 7 bases aligning to TRBD1. In germline, CDR1 is SGHTA, CDR2 FQGNSA. The V segment lost 4 bases and the J segment 1 base; nucleotides outside the gene matches: 6. This CDR3 has 15 residues. CDR3 sequence reads: CASSSDRATQETQYF. The CDR3, as DNA: TGTGCCAGCAGCTCAGACAGGGCAACCCAAGAGACCCAGTACTTC. Variable domain in full (rest from reference TRBV7-2 and TRBJ2-5): GAGVSQSPSNKVTEKGKDVELRCDPISGHTALYWYRQSLGQGLEFLIYFQGNSAPDKSGLPSDRFSAERTGGSVSTLTIQRTQQEDSAVYLCASSSDRATQETQYFGPGTRLLVL.

The J gene is TRBJ2-5, the V gene TRBV12-3 or TRBV12-4; the match to TRBD2 covers 9 bases. The CDR3 is 20 residues long. V was pared by 5 bases and J by 1 base, with 20 bases of the junction left unmatched. The CDR3 nucleotides read TGTGCCAGCAGTACCGCCTGGGAGGGAGTGACTAGCGGAGCCCAAGAGACCCAGTACTTC. Its protein is CASSTAWEGVTSGAQETQYF.

This clonotype was observed a few times. This chain joins TRBV19 and TRBJ2-5; 11 positions agree with TRBD2. V lost 4 bases and J lost 0; bases outside the gene matches: 4. The CDR3 is 16 residues long. Germline lookup yields CDR1 LNHDA and CDR2 SQIVND (reference sequence). CDR3 residues: CASSTPGLADQETQYF. The DNA for the CDR3 is TGTGCCAGTAGTACCCCGGGACTAGCGGACCAAGAGACCCAGTACTTC.

The gene calls are TRBV6-5 and TRBJ1-5; 8 nucleotides agree with TRBD1. V trimming: 0 bases; J trimming: 1 base; junction bases outside the gene matches: 5. The CDR3 runs 17 residues. The germline V gene encodes CDR1 MNHEY and CDR2 SVGAGI. CDR3 in DNA: TGTGCCAGCAGTTACTCTGGACAGGGCGCCAGCAATCAGCCCCAGCATTTT. This sequence encodes CASSYSGQGASNQPQHF.

Ten or more counts support this clonotype. The rearrangement uses TRBV28 and TRBJ2-6; tentative D call: TRBD1 (6 bases). The V gene lost 5 bases and the J gene lost 0 bases, with 17 bases spanning the gap. Per germline, CDR1 MDHEN and CDR2 SYDVKM. The CDR3 covers 18 residues. CDR3 sequence reads: CASSPPGQSLSGANVLTF. Here the CDR3 DNA reads TGTGCCAGCAGTCCACCGGGACAATCCCTCTCTGGGGCCAACGTCCTGACTTTC.

At least ten counts were recorded for this clonotype. The rearrangement joins TRBV12-3 or TRBV12-4 to TRBJ2-2; D gene ambiguous. The CDR3 consists of 15 residues. V lost 3 bases and J 1 base, leaving 9 bases between the germline ends. The CDR3, as DNA: TGTGCCAGCAGTTTGTTTACACTGAACACCGGGGAGCTGTTTTTT. Translated, it gives CASSLFTLNTGELFF.

Notes on this clonotype: At one end, the junction sequence differs from germline, possibly due to a read error. The chain has TRBV7-9 and TRBJ2-2; no reliable D call. Germline V CDR1 and CDR2: SEHNR, FQNEAQ (reference sequence). The CDR3 loop spans 14 amino acids. CDR3 bases: TGTGCCAGCAACTTAGGGCTAAACACCGGGGAGCTGTTTTTT. Encoded protein: CASNLGLNTGELFF.

In this sample, this clonotype turned up a few times. A much bigger clone sits one base away, suggesting this may be a read error. The chain couples TRBV7-3 to TRBJ2-5; D is undetermined. Germline CDR1 is SGHTA and CDR2 is FQGTGA. CDR3 size: 14 residues. CDR3 coding DNA: TGTGCCCCATCCCGTACACAGTACCAAGAGATCCAGTACTTC. This translates into CAPSRTQYQEIQYF.

The sample holds many counts of this clonotype. The chain employs TRBV11-2 and TRBJ2-4, with D tentatively TRBD1 or TRBD2 (5 bases each). Trimming pared 6 bases from V and 2 bases from J, leaving 14 bases between. Germline CDR1 reads SGHAT; CDR2 reads FQNNGV. The CDR3 covers 15 residues. The CDR3 DNA follows: TGTGCCAGCAGACTGCTGAGGGGAACCAAAAACATTCAGTACTTC. The encoded protein is CASRLLRGTKNIQYF.

This clonotype was counted at least ten times. This chain uses TRBV3-1 with TRBJ2-7; D unclear. CDR3 length: 12 residues. Trimming shortened V by 4 bases and J by 2 bases, and 6 bases separated the two germline ends. Germline assignment: CDR1 LGHDT and CDR2 YNNKEL (reference sequence). CDR3: CASSRLTYEQYF. The CDR3 coding sequence is TGTGCCAGCAGCCGCCTGACCTACGAGCAGTACTTC.

This chain joins TRBV20-1 and TRBJ2-7, with 11 bases lining up with TRBD2. Germline V gives CDR1 DFQATT, CDR2 SNEGSKA (reference sequence). There are 14 residues in the CDR3. V shed 3 bases, J shed 6 bases, and the junction held 7 bases outside the gene matches. The CDR3 loop is CSASQLAGVSEQYF. DNA for the CDR3: TGCAGTGCTAGCCAACTAGCGGGGGTATCCGAGCAGTACTTC.

The gene calls are TRBV12-3 or TRBV12-4 and TRBJ2-7; 10 positions agree with TRBD2. V dropped 6 bases and J dropped 4; count of bases not matched to a gene: 6. This CDR3 is built from 14 residues. CDR3 DNA sequence: TGTGCCAGCAGGGGGACTAGCGTGGCGTACGAGCAGTACTTC. Encoded protein: CASRGTSVAYEQYF.

In its sample, this clonotype was seen many times. The CDR3 region has the DNA TGTGCCAGCAGCCAAGATACACTTTCCCTCTACGAGCAGTACTTC. Protein sequence: CASSQDTLSLYEQYF. The chain joins TRBV3-1 to TRBJ2-7, with D hard to call. The ends were cut back, 0 bases at V and 3 bases at J, with 12 bases in the middle. The CDR3 runs 15 residues. From germline, CDR1 is LGHDT and CDR2 YNNKEL (reference sequence).

This clonotype has just a few counts. The J gene is TRBJ1-2, the V gene TRBV20-1, with D unclear. CDR1 is DFQATT, CDR2 SNEGSKA, per germline (reference sequence). CDR3 size: 13 residues. The V gene lost 5 bases and the J gene lost 4 bases, with 14 bases spanning the gap. The CDR3: CSAPGLSPYGYTF. In DNA, the CDR3 is TGCAGTGCTCCCGGACTGTCCCCCTATGGCTACACCTTC.

This clonotype has a count of ten or more. The chain recombines TRBV2 with TRBJ2-2; 8 bases match TRBD2. V was clipped by 7 bases and J by 3 bases; unmatched bases: 7. There are 15 residues in the CDR3. CDR1 SNHLY and CDR2 FYNNEI come from the germline V gene. CDR3 sequence reads: CASNPSGRDTGELFF. In DNA, the CDR3 is TGTGCCAGCAACCCCAGCGGGAGAGACACCGGGGAGCTGTTTTTT.

This clonotype was counted at least ten times. The gene calls are TRBV11-1 and TRBJ2-5, with no clear D. CDR1 is SGHAT and CDR2 is FQDESV in the germline V gene (reference sequence). Trimming removed 4 bases from V and 0 bases from J, with 9 bases in between. CDR3 length: 14 amino acids. In nucleotides, the CDR3 is TGTGCCAGCAGCTACGGCGCAGACCAAGAGACCCAGTACTTC. Its translation is CASSYGADQETQYF.

On this clonotype: This CDR3 is missing its conserved last phenylalanine or tryptophan, likely due to a read error. The chain uses TRBV29-1 and TRBJ2-7; 8 bases match TRBD2. The CDR3 consists of 13 residues. V lost 6 bases, J lost 0 bases, and 4 bases stayed unmatched. CDR1 and CDR2 from the germline V gene are SQVTM and ANQGSEA. CDR3 sequence (DNA): TGCAGCGTCGTCGGGAGGGACTCCTACGAGCAGTACCTC. Translation: CSVVGRDSYEQYL.

As for this clonotype: Just one base apart from a much larger clone, this may be a read error. No conserved phenylalanine or tryptophan is present at the end of the CDR3, so a read error is the likely explanation. Written as DNA, the CDR3 is TGTGCCAGCAGTTTAGGAGTACCAGCCAAAAACATTCAGTACCTC. Translation gives CASSLGVPAKNIQYL. This chain connects TRBV28 to TRBJ2-4; no reliable D call. Trimming shortened V by 2 bases and J by 0 bases, and 8 bases separated the two germline ends. The germline CDR1 and CDR2 sequences are MDHEN and SYDVKM. This CDR3 spans 15 amino acids.